This record concerns one T cell receptor (beta chain) sequence. Its antigen specificity is not known. No quality values exist for individual bases; no much larger clone is one base distant. Donors were healthy HIV-negative adults with no recently reported acute infections or vaccinations. Every donor was a Caucasian adult residing in Nashville, Tennessee, USA. Magnetic negative selection was used to enrich CD4+ T cells, after which naive cells were positively selected on CD45RA and the negative fraction became the memory subset. Blood was obtained by leukapheresis, after which PBMCs were separated by Ficoll-Histopaque density gradient centrifugation and cryopreserved in liquid nitrogen vapor phase. Purity and quantity of every magnetically sorted T cell population were checked by analytical flow cytometry. Each sorted fraction had its genomic DNA isolated and then quantified by UV absorbance on a Nanodrop 2000c.

This sample was included in a study of shared clonotypes between healthy human individuals (dated by TCRdb to the early 2020s). Study-wide context: A few men and two women, aged 18 to 49 years, made up the cohort. Per donor, three plates each were used for CD4 naive and CD4 memory, two for CD8 naive, and one for CD8 memory. The study deeply sequenced blood TCR repertoires of about five healthy adults to estimate repertoire size and the extent of clonotype sharing between individuals. To increase sequencing depth and limit assay-specific biases, TCR repertoire library preparation and sequencing were carried out by different laboratories using diverse techniques. Between about 0.94 and 8.9 billion PBMCs per donor were obtained by leukapheresis. General conclusions and limits of the study: Naive subsets generally had larger estimated clonotype richness than memory subsets did. The small number of donors limited the genetic and exposure-history diversity represented. Pairwise subsampling led to the expectation that sequencing depth would affect the degree of clonotype sharing among donors. Sampling was limited to blood, and TCR repertoires in tissue likely differ from TCR repertoires in blood. Compared with non-shared clonotypes, the clonotypes found in all four sorted-subset donors had higher generation probabilities. Sharing across a handful of donors was observed for about 5% of naive CD4, over 3% of naive CD8, about 2.5% of memory CD4, and approximately 0.41% of memory CD8 clonotypes. Even with the large sequencing depth, rarefaction of the sorted-subset datasets indicated that sequencing was incomplete.

Using the deep immunoSEQ assay, multiplex PCR amplified TCR CDR3 regions from genomic DNA. Extracted genomic DNA from each cell subset was spread evenly across all wells of several immunoSEQ 96-well plates, with each plate serving as a replicate. For sorted subsets, 150 to 200 ng genomic DNA, equal to 30,000 to 35,000 T cell genomes, was loaded into each replicate PCR. The purified libraries were quantified using a Qubit 3.0 fluorometer, sized with a Bioanalyzer 2100, and then quantified again using the KAPA Library Quantification kit. Each immunoSEQ 96-well plate was sequenced on its own single-read 150-cycle Illumina NextSeq 550 flow cell. Concerning the study's data processing: The immunoSEQ output contained only junctional sequences without quality scores, so filtering could not match that applied to full-length reads. Sequences were annotated with PyIR, a Python wrapper for IgBLAST v1.9, and V/J genes and CDR3 were assigned using IMGT germline references. Any read was removed if the V/J assignment was weak (E-value above 1e-6), the CDR3 was missing, or the read contained stop codons, out-of-frame junctions, or ambiguous translated residues. V3J clonotypes were defined by identical inferred V gene, J gene, and CDR3 amino acid sequence. The percentage overlap between two repertoires was calculated by dividing the number of shared unique clonotypes by the size of the smaller repertoire. Repertoire richness was assessed with RTK rarefaction, the Chao1 estimator, and Recon v2.1 estimates of unobserved clonotypes. OLGA was used to compute generation probabilities for all TCRbeta clonotypes that the gDNA method yielded from four donors. TCRdb re-hosts the immuneACCESS table, in-frame sequences only. Its copies lack some clones; in the studies checked, an unresolved V gene accounts for under half of them, and the cause for the rest is not known. The DNA was the basis for D and trimming; V, J and clone size are from that table. For this sample there are some 2.4 million clones; 80% to 95% appear just once. About 0.39% of the sample lies in the top ten.

Trimming takes 1 base from V and 0 bases from J, and the germline ends sit 4 bases apart. Reading the germline V gene gives CDR1 KGHSH and CDR2 LQKENI. The CDR3 spans 14 residues, from the cysteine through the phenylalanine. Here the CDR3 DNA is all that survives: 42 bases in frame from base 1. This clonotype originated in a man aged 18 to 35 in good health. Some clones in this sample may be carry-over from other donors' samples. Sequencing used naive CD4+ T cells from PBMCs. The cell subset or site label corresponds to: CD45RA+ positively selected. The chain uses TRBV18 and TRBJ2-4; the D segment cannot be called with confidence. Read as DNA, the sequence is TGTGCCAGCTCACCACAAGTAGCCAAAAACATTCAGTACTTC. The resulting protein is CASSPQVAKNIQYF.